These 24 T cell receptor delta chains were all obtained from the same sample, sequenced in a study of gamma-delta chains in newborns, infants, children. TCRdb made new clone calls on the reads using CATT. This sample carries some 2,300 delta-chain clones, about 9.6% of them seen once, and the ten largest clones take about a sixth. What was sequenced was blood. These receptor sequences come from a child who was a newborn, infant or young child, either healthy, febrile or measles-vaccinated (not recorded which).

Notes on this clone: The database protein in TCRdb disagrees with the DNA translation at residue 4; the sequence shown here was translated from the DNA. The V call is TRDV2, the J call TRDJ3, with TRDD3 matching 8 bases. The trim removed 4 bases at V and 0 bases at J, leaving 4 bases unmatched. Germline V CDR1 and CDR2: GEAIGNYY, EKD. There are 17 residues in the CDR3. This chain's CDR3 is CACDPLGGSWDTRQMFF. The CDR3 DNA reads as TGTGCCTGTGATCCACTGGGGGGCTCCTGGGACACCCGACAGATGTTTTTC.

As to this clone: This DNA's translation and the protein TCRdb lists, from a much larger clone, do not match at residue 4, likely due to a read error; the protein shown is translated from the DNA. The chain employs TRDV2 and TRDJ3, with 9 bases matching TRDD3. V lost 5 bases to trimming and J lost 1 base; unmatched junction nucleotides: 8. CDR3 size: 18 residues. The germline gives CDR1 GEAIGNYY, CDR2 EKD. This CDR3 is CACAPVTGGSWDTRQMFF. The DNA for the CDR3 is TGTGCCTGTGCCCCGGTTACTGGGGGATCCTGGGACACCCGACAGATGTTTTTC.

Sample share makes this clone large. This sample includes further DNA sequences coding for the same CDR3. The CDR3: CACDTVGGSESWDTRQMFF. DNA for the CDR3: TGTGCCTGTGACACCGTTGGGGGATCCGAATCCTGGGACACCCGACAGATGTTTTTC. The chain couples TRDV2 to TRDJ3; TRDD3 aligns across 8 bases. CDR1 GEAIGNYY and CDR2 EKD come from the germline V gene. CDR3 length: 19 residues. The V segment lost 0 bases and the J segment 1 base; nucleotides outside the gene matches: 7.

As concerns this clone: TCRdb pairs this DNA with a much larger clone's protein that differs at residue 4, likely a read error; the protein shown was translated from the DNA. The chain has TRDV2 and TRDJ3, with TRDD3 matching 10 bases. J gave up 3 bases and V 5 bases, and 9 bases lay outside the gene matches. Germline lookup yields CDR1 GEAIGNYY and CDR2 EKD. This CDR3 has 18 residues. The chain's CDR3 is CACAPVLGDLWDTRQMFF. In DNA, the CDR3 is TGTGCCTGTGCCCCCGTACTGGGGGATCTCTGGGACACCCGACAGATGTTTTTC.

This clone is medium-sized by share. A read error is the likely source, as a far larger clone sits one nucleotide away. The chain has TRDV2 and TRDJ1; TRDD3 agrees at 8 bases. CDR1 and CDR2 from the germline V gene are GEAIGNYY and EKD. The CDR3 totals 14 residues. Trimming cost V 5 bases and J 0 bases; bases outside gene matches: 4. CDR3 nucleotides: TGTGCCTGTGCCGTACTGGGGGACACCGATAAACTCATCTTT. This encodes CACAVLGDTDKLIF.

The rearrangement uses TRDV2 and TRDJ3; maybe TRDD3 (6 bases). CDR3 length: 19 residues. V lost 1 base, J lost 0 bases, and 15 bases lay in between. Germline lookup yields CDR1 GEAIGNYY and CDR2 EKD. CDR3 amino acids: CACDTMGGPSSWDTRQMFF. The DNA of the CDR3 is TGTGCCTGTGACACTATGGGGGGACCCAGCTCCTGGGACACCCGACAGATGTTTTTC.

This clone was detected only a few times. The junction shows a germline mismatch at one end, possibly a read error. The sample has other DNA sequences that encode this CDR3 too. The chain couples TRDV2 to TRDJ1, with 10 bases that match TRDD3. Germline values: CDR1 GEAIGNYY, CDR2 EKD. This CDR3 has 13 residues. CDR3 nucleotide sequence: TGTGCCTGCGACACCTGGGGGATAGATAAACTCATCTTT. Protein: CACDTWGIDKLIF.

This clone counts as medium-sized. A much bigger clone sits one base away, suggesting this may be a read error. Other DNA sequences of this sample code for an identical CDR3. The V call is TRDV2, the J call TRDJ1; 13 positions agree with TRDD3. The CDR3 consists of 15 residues. From germline, CDR1 is GEAIGNYY and CDR2 EKD. The CDR3 nucleotides are TGCGCCTGTGACACAGGACTGGGGGATACGGTGGGGCTCATCTTT. This sequence encodes CACDTGLGDTVGLIF.

This clone has only a few counts. TCRdb's protein for this DNA is that of a much larger clone and differs from the translation at residue 5, likely a read error; the protein shown is the DNA translation. This chain connects TRDV2 to TRDJ1; 9 bases line up with TRDD3. CDR1 and CDR2 from the germline V gene are GEAIGNYY and EKD. The V segment lost 3 bases and the J segment 0 bases; nucleotides outside the gene matches: 13. The CDR3 is made up of 18 amino acids. The CDR3 nucleotides read TGTGCCTGTGACGCCGGAAAAGGGGATACGCAATACACCGATAAACTCATCTTT. It specifies CACDAGKGDTQYTDKLIF.

This rearrangement joins TRDV2 to TRDJ3, with 8 nucleotides matching TRDD3. CDR3 length: 19 amino acids. Germline loops: CDR1 GEAIGNYY, CDR2 EKD. V shed 5 bases and J 0 bases; nucleotides not matched to a gene: 11. The CDR3 reads CACALLGAPISWDTRQMFF. In DNA, the CDR3 is TGTGCCTGTGCCTTACTGGGGGCTCCTATCTCCTGGGACACCCGACAGATGTTTTTC.

Worth noting for this clone: A far larger clone lies a single base away; this is likely a read error. The sample has other DNA sequences that encode this CDR3 too. The chain uses TRDV2 and TRDJ2, with 10 nucleotides matching TRDD3. CDR1 and CDR2 (germline): GEAIGNYY, EKD. The CDR3 spans 16 residues. V shed 4 bases and J 4 bases; nucleotides not matched to a gene: 8. This CDR3 reads CACDPTGGYATAQLFF. The CDR3 bases are TGTGCCTGTGATCCGACAGGGGGATACGCGACAGCACAACTCTTCTTT.

This clone has more than one count but fewer than ten. TCRdb's protein for this DNA is that of a much larger clone and differs from the translation at residue 4, likely a read error; the protein shown is the DNA translation. This chain connects TRDV2 to TRDJ1, with TRDD3 identical over 7 bases. Per germline, CDR1 GEAIGNYY and CDR2 EKD. CDR3 size: 20 residues. CDR3 amino acids: CACATVGSGGLRGKTDKLIF. In DNA, the CDR3 is TGTGCCTGTGCCACCGTGGGGTCTGGGGGCTTACGAGGTAAAACCGATAAACTCATCTTT.

Relative to its sample, this clone is medium-sized. The chain recombines TRDV1 with TRDJ1, with 8 bases fitting TRDD3. There are 16 residues in the CDR3. V gave up 0 bases and J gave up 2 bases; unmatched junction bases: 5. Germline CDR1 TSWWSYY, CDR2 QGS. The CDR3 loop reads CALGELRGINTDKLIF. The CDR3 DNA reads as TGTGCTCTTGGGGAACTACGGGGGATAAATACCGATAAACTCATCTTT.

This clone was seen a handful of times. The chain links TRDV1 to TRDJ1; 10 bases are shared with TRDD3. V shed 1 base and J 0 bases; nucleotides not matched to a gene: 14. Germline lookup yields CDR1 TSWWSYY and CDR2 QGS. The CDR3 contains 20 residues. CDR3 in amino acids: CALGERAPPGGYADTDKLIF. Here the CDR3 DNA reads TGTGCTCTTGGGGAACGGGCTCCCCCCGGGGGATACGCGGACACCGATAAACTCATCTTT.

The chain carries TRDV2 and TRDJ3, with TRDD3 matching 11 bases. The CDR3 covers 18 residues. V was clipped by 4 bases and J by 3 bases; unmatched bases: 7. Germline V gene sequence: CDR1 GEAIGNYY, CDR2 EKD. CDR3 amino acids: CACDLLGDINWDTRQMFF. DNA of the CDR3: TGTGCCTGTGATCTACTGGGGGATATCAACTGGGACACCCGACAGATGTTTTTC.

This clone was picked up a small number of times. At residue 4, the DNA translation does not agree with TCRdb's protein; the protein displayed here is the one encoded by the DNA. The rearrangement joins TRDV2 to TRDJ3; 11 nucleotides match TRDD3. Germline CDR1 GEAIGNYY, CDR2 EKD. CDR3 length: 18 residues. The J segment lost 0 bases and the V segment lost 9 bases, leaving 9 bases of the junction unmatched. The CDR3 nucleotides are TGTGCCACCGTGCTACTGGGGGATAGCTCCTGGGACACCCGACAGATGTTTTTC. Translation gives CATVLLGDSSWDTRQMFF.

In regard to this clone: Compared with germline, one end of the junction differs, possibly owing to a read error. The chain combines TRDV2 with TRDJ1, with D possibly matching TRDD3 (5 bases). This CDR3 is 20 amino acids long. Germline V gives CDR1 GEAIGNYY, CDR2 EKD. CDR3 sequence reads: CACATVPPPGVPRDTDKLIF. The CDR3, as DNA: TGTGCCTGTGCCACCGTACCCCCTCCGGGGGTTCCCCGGGACACCGATAAACTCATCTTT.

This clone ranks as large. In the same sample, other DNA sequences code for this CDR3. V is TRDV2 and J is TRDJ1; TRDD3 matches at 8 bases. With V trimmed by 9 bases and J by 1 base, 3 bases remained unmatched. This CDR3 contains 12 residues. Germline lookup yields CDR1 GEAIGNYY and CDR2 EKD. The CDR3 bases are TGTGCCATACTGGGGGCCACCGATAAACTCATCTTT. Translated, it gives CAILGATDKLIF.

In this sample, this clone turned up a few times. The rearrangement joins TRDV2 to TRDJ3; possibly TRDD3 for D (5 bases). Per the germline V gene, CDR1 is GEAIGNYY and CDR2 is EKD. CDR3 length: 16 residues. Trimming pared 9 bases from V and 0 bases from J, leaving 14 bases between. The CDR3 region has the DNA TGTGCCACACCCTGGGCCAGCTCCTGGGACACCCGACAGATGTTTTTC. Its protein is CATPWASSWDTRQMFF.

A word on this clone: Compared with germline, one end of the junction differs, possibly owing to a read error. Other DNA sequences in the sample encode the same CDR3. J is TRDJ1 and V is TRDV2; unclear D gene. CDR1 and CDR2 (germline): GEAIGNYY, EKD. This CDR3 has 16 residues. The CDR3 nucleotides are TGTGCCTGTGACACCCTCCAGCGGGTGTACACCGATAAACTCATTTTC. This encodes CACDTLQRVYTDKLIF.

On this clone itself: Since a much larger clone is just one base distant, this may be a read error. Other DNA sequences in the same sample also yield this CDR3. The chain has TRDV1 and TRDJ1, with D possibly being TRDD3 (5 bases). The CDR3 covers 21 residues. The germline CDR1 and CDR2 sequences are TSWWSYY and QGS. The CDR3 sequence is CALGETLAPNQLSANTDKLIF. CDR3 DNA sequence: TGTGCCCTTGGGGAAACCCTAGCACCCAACCAGCTATCGGCGAACACCGATAAACTCATCTTT.

This clone counts as medium-sized. The V call is TRDV1, the J call TRDJ1; 11 bases agree with TRDD3. The V and J ends lost 8 bases and 0 bases, in that order; junction bases with no gene match: 17. Germline V CDR1 and CDR2: TSWWSYY, QGS. The length of the CDR3 is 19 residues. The DNA of the CDR3 is TGTGCTCTTTCGTCTCGACTGGGGGATAAGGGTTGGTACACCGATAAACTCATCTTT. It codes for CALSSRLGDKGWYTDKLIF.

This clone showed up just a few times. This chain joins TRDV2 and TRDJ3; 7 nucleotides match TRDD3. This CDR3 is 20 amino acids long. The germline V gene has CDR1 GEAIGNYY and CDR2 EKD. The V and J ends lost 2 bases and 0 bases, in that order; junction bases with no gene match: 12. For the CDR3, the DNA is TGTGCCTGTGACATACTGGGGATAAGGGGAAGCTCCTGGGACACCCGACAGATGTTTTTC. Residues: CACDILGIRGSSWDTRQMFF.

This clone is deemed large. Other nucleotide sequences in the sample specify the same CDR3. The chain is built from TRDV2 and TRDJ2, with D possibly being TRDD3 (6 bases). Trimming took off 0 bases at V and 5 bases at J, with 12 bases between the two ends. This CDR3 is built from 15 residues. The germline V gene encodes CDR1 GEAIGNYY and CDR2 EKD. The CDR3 DNA reads as TGTGCCTGTGACACCTGGGGGTCTCCTACAGCACAACTCTTCTTT. Protein: CACDTWGSPTAQLFF.